This T cell receptor (beta chain) was captured by sequencing in a study of regulatory T cells in long-lasting Graves disease. Time point in this sample: persistent/refractory GD, antithyroid drugs over 5 years with positive TRAb. Making the TCR library involved RNA that had been extracted from PBMCs. One endocrinology department in Xi'an, China, was where patients came from. Combining iRepertoire HTBI primers with Arm-PCR of CDR3 regions, the authors built TCR beta libraries. TCRdb reprocessed the multiplex PCR reads with MiXCR, giving one entry per CDR3 protein. The sample has 400,000 to 500,000 distinct CDR3 sequences; around 20% are singletons. The sample here was peripheral blood mononuclear cells (PBMCs), taken when the disease was refractory, from a patient treated with antithyroid drugs. This TCR derives from a female donor with Graves disease.

The CDR3: CASSTGQGLTYEQYF. The DNA of the CDR3 is TGCGCCAGCAGCACCGGACAGGGGCTAACCTACGAGCAGTACTTC. The rearrangement links TRBV5-1 to TRBJ2-7; 9 positions match TRBD1. The junction had 7 bases not matched to a gene; V was cut back by 4 bases and J by 2 bases. Germline CDR1 is SGHRS and CDR2 is YFSETQ. The CDR3 consists of 15 residues.